This T cell receptor (beta chain) emerged from a study of blood T cell repertoires in COVID-19. Study information: The study drew acute and convalescent COVID-19 samples from the United States, Italy and Spain. PBMCs, B-cell-depleted T cells, or T cells were the source of the cDNA or gDNA that made up the material.

Germline-derived CDR1 and CDR2 are SGHRS and YFSETQ. The CDR3 contains 15 residues. Trimming left V 3 bases short and J 0 bases short, with 11 bases between. Original processing notes: Reference gene primer amplification gave estimated nucleated cell counts. Some clones are missing from TCRdb's copy, which holds only in-frame ones; the method was immunoSEQ multiplex PCR. From that table come the V and J calls and clone size; the DNA was used to work out D and trimming. The repertoire holds over 130,000 clones, 80% to 85% seen once, with around 8% in the top ten. The V and J genes are TRBV5-1 and TRBJ2-3, with D possibly being TRBD2 (5 bases). Specimen: peripheral blood. This receptor was identified in a human donor in a cohort sampled during active COVID-19. For the CDR3, the DNA is TGCGCCAGCAGCTATCGGGGTATAAGCACAGATACGCAGTATTTT. Translated: CASSYRGISTDTQYF.